These 21 T cell receptor beta chains were sequenced from one sample in a study of control samples from healthy donors and cancer patients (TCRdb year 2020). Library generation was performed with the immunoSEQ multiplex PCR assay. Imported from immuneACCESS, the table was reduced by TCRdb to in-frame sequences with V and J called. These copies leave out some clones; in studies compared against another copy, an unresolved V gene accounts for under half, and the cause of the remainder is not known. Recorded for this sample are around 74,000 clones; 80% to 95% of them occurred a single time. The top ten clones comprise approximately 6% of the sample. Input material: blood. The source of these receptors is a woman aged 60-75 years in good health.

The rearrangement joins TRBV19 to TRBJ2-7; D not certain. This CDR3 region has 11 residues. V lost 6 bases, J lost 1 base, and 4 bases lay in between. Germline CDR1 reads LNHDA; CDR2 reads SQIVND (reference sequence). For the CDR3, the DNA is TGTGCCAGTAGCAGTTCCTACGAGCAGTACTTC. This sequence encodes CASSSSYEQYF. Using reference TRBV19 and TRBJ2-7 for the parts outside the CDR3, the full variable domain is DGGITQSPKYLFRKEGQNVTLSCEQNLNHDAMYWYRQDPGQGLRLIYYSQIVNDFQKGDIAEGYSVSREKKESFPLTVTSAQKNPTAFYLCASSSSYEQYFGPGTRLTVT.

J is TRBJ2-7 and V is TRBV2, with D perhaps given as TRBD1 or TRBD2 (7 bases each). Trimming shortened V by 4 bases and J by 6 bases, and 19 bases separated the two germline ends. CDR3 length: 15 residues. Germline V gene lookup returns CDR1 SNHLY and CDR2 FYNNEI. The CDR3 protein is CASSVGGGSMAEQYF. The CDR3 coding sequence is TGTGCCAGCAGTGTAGGGGGCGGGAGTATGGCCGAGCAGTACTTC.

V and J are TRBV28 and TRBJ2-6; D perhaps matches TRBD2 (6 bases). V was pared by 5 bases and J by 2 bases, with 16 bases between. This CDR3 region has 17 residues. Germline values: CDR1 MDHEN, CDR2 SYDVKM. CDR3 DNA: TGTGCCAGCAGTGCCCCCGTATGGGGGGCTGGGGCCAACGTCCTGACTTTC. It is translated as CASSAPVWGAGANVLTF.

This rearrangement joins TRBV28 to TRBJ1-2; D uncertain. This CDR3 is built from 14 residues. Per germline, CDR1 MDHEN and CDR2 SYDVKM. The V gene lost 6 bases and the J gene lost 7 bases, with 18 bases spanning the gap. CDR3 coding DNA: TGTGCCAGCAGAGCGGGTGCTAGGGCCGGTGGCTACACCTTC. It codes for CASRAGARAGGYTF.

The CDR3 reads CATMNGRAPDTQYF. Written as DNA, the CDR3 is TGTGCCACGATGAACGGGAGGGCCCCAGATACGCAGTATTTT. The V gene is TRBV15, the J gene TRBJ2-3; 8 nucleotides agree with TRBD2. Germline V gene data show CDR1 as LNHNV and CDR2 as YYDKDF (reference sequence). Trimming removed 9 bases from V and 4 bases from J; junction bases left unmatched: 9. This CDR3 is built from 14 residues.

This chain joins TRBV6-2 or TRBV6-3 and TRBJ1-2; D call uncertain. Trimming took 5 bases from V and 10 from J, leaving 14 bases between them. The CDR3 length is 12 residues. Germline loops: CDR1 MNHEY, CDR2 SVGEGT. CDR3 residues: CASSPLGSYYTF. CDR3 sequence (DNA): TGTGCCAGCAGTCCCCTGGGCAGCTACTACACCTTC.

The rearrangement links TRBV28 to TRBJ2-7; a possible D gene is TRBD2 (5 bases). Trimming left V 4 bases short and J 4 bases short, with 11 bases between. Germline lookup yields CDR1 MDHEN and CDR2 SYDVKM. The CDR3 covers 13 residues. The CDR3 nucleotides read TGTGCCAGCAGTTCCGGCGGCGGGTACGAGCAGTACTTC. Its translation is CASSSGGGYEQYF.

The V gene is TRBV7-2, the J gene TRBJ1-5; D is perhaps TRBD1 (6 bases). The germline V gene encodes CDR1 SGHTA and CDR2 FQGNSA. The CDR3 spans 15 residues. V lost 5 bases and J 4 bases, leaving 15 bases between the germline ends. The CDR3: CASSVGGQRNQPQHF. CDR3 DNA sequence: TGTGCCAGCAGCGTGGGGGGGCAGAGGAATCAGCCCCAGCATTTT.

This chain connects TRBV7-9 to TRBJ2-6; TRBD1 agrees at 11 bases. The CDR3 runs 17 residues. Germline CDR1 and CDR2: SEHNR and FQNEAQ (reference sequence). The V gene end was trimmed by 5 bases and the J gene end by 4 bases; junction bases not matched to a gene: 7. The CDR3 bases are TGTGCCAGCAGCGCCCGGACAGGGGGCGACGGGGCCAACGTCCTGACTTTC. Translating it yields CASSARTGGDGANVLTF.

J is TRBJ2-5 and V is TRBV5-1, with D perhaps matching TRBD2 (6 bases). Trimming shortened V by 0 bases and J by 1 base, and 7 bases separated the two germline ends. CDR1 SGHRS and CDR2 YFSETQ come from the germline V gene. This CDR3 has 14 amino acids. CDR3 region: CASSLVGGQETQYF. CDR3 in DNA: TGCGCCAGCAGCTTGGTCGGGGGCCAAGAGACCCAGTACTTC.

This clone was seen only once. This sequence joins TRBV6-1 and TRBJ1-2; TRBD1 matches 12 bases. In germline, CDR1 is MNHNS, CDR2 SASEGT. CDR3 size: 16 residues. V shed 2 bases, J shed 3 bases, and the junction held 4 bases outside the gene matches. In DNA, the CDR3 is TGTGCCAGCAGTGAATTGGGGACAGGGGGCCACTATGGCTACACCTTC. This translates into CASSELGTGGHYGYTF.

This rearrangement joins TRBV7-2 to TRBJ1-3; unclear D gene. The CDR3 contains 12 residues. The V gene's germline CDR1 is SGHTA and CDR2 FQGNSA. Trimming removed 1 base at V and 5 bases at J, with 3 bases between. CDR3 region: CASSLDRNTIYF. In nucleotides, the CDR3 is TGTGCCAGCAGCTTAGACAGAAACACCATATATTTT.

This sequence joins TRBV9 and TRBJ1-5; tentatively, D is TRBD1 (6 bases). Germline V gene data show CDR1 as SGDLS and CDR2 as YYNGEE. CDR3 size: 15 residues. V shed 0 bases and J shed 3 bases, with 10 bases lying between them. For the CDR3, the DNA is TGTGCCAGCAGCGTAGGGCAGGGGAACAATCAGCCCCAGCATTTT. It is translated as CASSVGQGNNQPQHF.

This chain uses TRBV5-1 with TRBJ2-1; 9 bases align to TRBD2. This CDR3 has 16 amino acids. V lost 3 bases to trimming and J lost 4 bases; unmatched junction nucleotides: 8. Per germline, CDR1 SGHRS and CDR2 YFSETQ. The CDR3 sequence: CASSSSPAGGYNEQFF. CDR3 in DNA: TGCGCCAGCAGCTCCTCCCCAGCGGGGGGATACAATGAGCAGTTCTTC. Complete variable domain (other parts from reference TRBV5-1 and TRBJ2-1): KAGVTQTPRYLIKTRGQQVTLSCSPISGHRSVSWYQQTPGQGLQFLFEYFSETQRNKGNFPGRFSGRQFSNSRSEMNVSTLELGDSALYLCASSSSPAGGYNEQFFGPGTRLTVL.

This sequence joins TRBV6-1 and TRBJ2-7; D possibly corresponds to TRBD2 (7 bases). The CDR3 totals 13 residues. Germline CDR1 MNHNS, CDR2 SASEGT. V was shortened by 8 bases and J by 4 bases, with 15 bases between the two germline ends. The DNA of the CDR3 is TGTGCCAGCGGGGGGGCGATGGGATACGAGCAGTACTTC. This sequence encodes CASGGAMGYEQYF.

Here the CDR3 DNA reads TGTGCCAGCAGCTTAGGGGGAGAGACAGGGGTTGGCTACACCTTC. Translating gives CASSLGGETGVGYTF. The gene calls are TRBV7-2 and TRBJ1-2; TRBD1 matches 8 bases. In germline, CDR1 is SGHTA, CDR2 FQGNSA. V lost 1 base, J lost 7 bases, and 8 bases stayed unmatched. This CDR3 spans 15 amino acids.

This clone appeared a single time. The chain carries TRBV6-4 and TRBJ2-5; D tentatively reads TRBD1 or TRBD2 (6 bases each). This CDR3 spans 13 amino acids. Trimming cost V 6 bases and J 1 base, with 9 bases left between them. CDR1 and CDR2 from the germline V gene are MRHNA and SNTAGT. CDR3 coding DNA: TGTGCCAGCAGAGGGGGGCTCCAAGAGACCCAGTACTTC. Translation gives CASRGGLQETQYF.

The gene calls are TRBV5-1 and TRBJ1-2; TRBD1 aligns across 8 bases. The V gene's germline CDR1 is SGHRS and CDR2 YFSETQ. The CDR3 runs 13 residues. V lost 3 bases to trimming and J lost 3 bases; unmatched junction nucleotides: 1. CDR3 bases: TGCGCCAGCAGCTGGGGACAGGACTATGGCTACACCTTC. Its translation: CASSWGQDYGYTF.

The chain employs TRBV28 and TRBJ2-7; a weak D match, TRBD2 (6 bases). Germline CDR1 reads MDHEN; CDR2 reads SYDVKM. The V gene lost 2 bases and the J gene lost 3 bases, with 11 bases spanning the gap. CDR3 size: 14 residues. The CDR3 DNA is TGTGCCAGCAGTTTAGGCGGCGGGAACTACGAGCAGTACTTC. Protein: CASSLGGGNYEQYF.

This clone was seen only once. The same CDR3 is also encoded by other DNA sequences in this sample. This chain joins TRBV28 and TRBJ2-3, with 11 bases fitting TRBD2. V lost 8 bases and J lost 5; bases outside the gene matches: 6. From germline, CDR1 is MDHEN and CDR2 SYDVKM. CDR3 length: 14 amino acids. CDR3 amino acids: CASGRLAGGDTQYF. The CDR3, as DNA: TGTGCCAGCGGTAGGCTAGCGGGAGGAGATACGCAGTATTTT.

The chain has TRBV7-2 and TRBJ1-5; 7 bases line up with TRBD1. The CDR3 contains 14 residues. V dropped 4 bases and J dropped 7; count of bases not matched to a gene: 7. Germline V gives CDR1 SGHTA, CDR2 FQGNSA. This CDR3 is CASSYLQGQQPQHF. In DNA form, the CDR3 reads TGTGCCAGCAGCTACTTACAGGGACAGCAGCCCCAGCATTTT.